The 26 T cell receptor beta chains below all came from one sample that was sequenced in a study of cytomegalovirus exposure and HLA in healthy donors (dated by TCRdb to about 2017). Preparation of the library involved the immunoSEQ multiplex PCR assay. A mixture of 60 forward primers for TCR Vbeta segments and 13 reverse primers for TCR Jbeta segments was used in the multiplex PCR. Imported from immuneACCESS, the table was reduced by TCRdb to in-frame sequences with V and J called. These copies leave out some clones; in studies compared against another copy, an unresolved V gene accounts for under half, and the cause of the remainder is not known. This sample lists roughly 150,000 clones; 80% were detected once. The top ten clonotypes cover around 2% of the sample. The sequenced sample consisted of PBMCs. Receptor source: a man aged 25-45 years in good health and CMV-seronegative.

This clone was picked up a small number of times. The chain has TRBV2 and TRBJ2-1; TRBD2 matches 12 bases. V trimming: 3 bases; J trimming: 0 bases; junction bases outside the gene matches: 6. This CDR3 comprises 18 residues. The germline CDR1 and CDR2 sequences are SNHLY and FYNNEI. The CDR3 reads CASSEASGRESSYNEQFF. The CDR3 nucleotides read TGTGCCAGCAGTGAGGCTAGCGGGAGGGAGAGCTCCTACAATGAGCAGTTCTTC.

This rearrangement joins TRBV11-2 to TRBJ2-7, with D possibly TRBD1 on 6 matching bases. The CDR3 runs to 14 residues. V shed 2 bases and J shed 4 bases, with 12 bases lying between them. Germline V lookup: CDR1 SGHAT, CDR2 FQNNGV. CDR3 amino acids: CASSLMQGWYEQYF. CDR3 in DNA: TGTGCCAGCAGCTTAATGCAGGGGTGGTACGAGCAGTACTTC.

The V gene is TRBV28, the J gene TRBJ1-1, with unresolved D. The V end was cut by 3 bases, the J end by 0 bases, with 8 bases between. Germline loops: CDR1 MDHEN, CDR2 SYDVKM. This CDR3 has 14 amino acids. The CDR3 DNA follows: TGTGCCAGCAGTTTCGCGGGGATGAACACTGAAGCTTTCTTT. Amino acid sequence: CASSFAGMNTEAFF.

This chain joins TRBV30 and TRBJ1-4; D is possibly TRBD1 (5 bases). CDR1 and CDR2 from the germline V gene are GTSNPN and SVGIG (reference sequence). This CDR3 spans 14 amino acids. With 6 bases removed from V and 7 bases from J, the gap between germline ends came to 18 bases. Written as DNA, the CDR3 is TGTGCCTGCCTACTGGGGCTGTCCGGTGAAAAACTGTTTTTT. This gives the protein CACLLGLSGEKLFF. The full variable domain, completed using reference TRBV30 and TRBJ1-4, is SQTIHQWPATLVQPVGSPLSLECTVEGTSNPNLYWYRQAAGRGLQLLFYSVGIGQISSEVPQNLSASRPQDRQFILSSKKLLLSDSGFYLCACLLGLSGEKLFFGSGTQLSVL.

The chain recombines TRBV11-2 with TRBJ2-3; 9 positions match TRBD2. Trimming at V came to 5 bases and at J to 6 bases, leaving 12 bases not matched to a gene. Looked up from germline, CDR1 is SGHAT and CDR2 is FQNNGV. The CDR3 runs 16 residues. CDR3 DNA: TGTGCCAGCAGCCTCATTTTAGCGGGAGTGAGGGATACGCAGTATTTT. It is translated as CASSLILAGVRDTQYF. Variable domain in full (rest from reference TRBV11-2 and TRBJ2-3): EAGVAQSPRYKIIEKRQSVAFWCNPISGHATLYWYQQILGQGPKLLIQFQNNGVVDDSQLPKDRFSAERLKGVDSTLKIQPAKLEDSAVYLCASSLILAGVRDTQYFGPGTRLTVL.

This rearrangement joins TRBV19 to TRBJ1-2; 12 nucleotides align to TRBD1. The CDR3 runs 13 residues. Germline loops: CDR1 LNHDA, CDR2 SQIVND (reference sequence). The CDR3 DNA reads as TGTGCAGTTGAGGGACAGGGGGCAGGAGGCTACACCTTC. It encodes CAVEGQGAGGYTF.

The V gene is TRBV4-1, the J gene TRBJ2-1; TRBD2 aligns across 7 bases. V lost 4 bases and J lost 7; bases outside the gene matches: 16. Germline V gene data show CDR1 as MGHRA and CDR2 as YSYEKL. The CDR3 extends over 17 amino acids. The DNA of the CDR3 is TGCGCCAGCAGCCCCCCCTCGGGAGCGGGGAGGCATAATGAGCAGTTCTTC. This gives the protein CASSPPSGAGRHNEQFF.

The chain carries TRBV28 and TRBJ2-7; 10 bases fit TRBD1. In germline, CDR1 is MDHEN, CDR2 SYDVKM. This CDR3 is built from 15 residues. J was trimmed by 2 bases and V by 5 bases; bases with no gene match: 6. In DNA form, the CDR3 reads TGTGCCAGCAGTGAGAGGACAGGGGGGGCCTACGAGCAGTACTTC. Translation: CASSERTGGAYEQYF.

V gene TRBV7-9 combines with J gene TRBJ2-7; a possible D gene is TRBD2 (6 bases). This CDR3 is 15 amino acids long. Trimming took 0 bases from V and 5 from J, leaving 14 bases between them. CDR1 and CDR2 (germline): SEHNR, FQNEAQ (reference sequence). The CDR3 spells CASSLAPVRGNEQYF. The CDR3 DNA reads as TGTGCCAGCAGCTTAGCCCCAGTCCGGGGGAACGAGCAGTACTTC.

This sequence joins TRBV5-1 and TRBJ2-5, with TRBD2 identical over 7 bases. Germline V lookup: CDR1 SGHRS, CDR2 YFSETQ. The V and J ends lost 0 bases and 2 bases, in that order; junction bases with no gene match: 1. The CDR3 has 14 residues. The CDR3, as DNA: TGCGCCAGCAGCTTGGTTAGCGGGCAAGAGACCCAGTACTTC. Protein product: CASSLVSGQETQYF.

CDR3 in amino acids: CASSPLERNQPQHF. The CDR3 DNA is TGTGCCAGCTCACCACTGGAGAGGAATCAGCCCCAGCATTTT. V usage is TRBV18 and J usage is TRBJ1-5, with unresolved D. With 1 base removed from V and 4 bases from J, the gap between germline ends came to 8 bases. This CDR3 is 14 amino acids long. CDR1 KGHSH and CDR2 LQKENI come from the germline V gene.

The gene calls are TRBV13 and TRBJ1-3, with D possibly matching TRBD1 (5 bases). CDR1 is PRHDT and CDR2 is FYEKMQ in the germline V gene (reference sequence). Trimming shortened V by 6 bases and J by 4 bases, and 10 bases separated the two germline ends. The CDR3 length is 13 residues. The CDR3 spells CASSWGRGNTIYF. DNA for the CDR3: TGTGCCAGCAGTTGGGGCCGAGGAAACACCATATATTTT.

The J gene is TRBJ1-1, the V gene TRBV7-6; 10 nucleotides align to TRBD1. The CDR3 loop spans 13 amino acids. With 5 bases clipped from V and 3 bases from J, the junction kept 0 bases outside the gene matches. The V gene's germline CDR1 is SGHVS and CDR2 FNYEAQ. The CDR3 region is CASSGQGDTEAFF. DNA for the CDR3: TGTGCCAGCAGCGGACAGGGGGACACTGAAGCTTTCTTT. The variable domain in full, completed from reference TRBV7-6 and TRBJ1-1, reads GAGVSQSPRYKVTKRGQDVALRCDPISGHVSLYWYRQALGQGPEFLTYFNYEAQQDKSGLPNDRFSAERPEGSISTLTIQRTEQRDSAMYRCASSGQGDTEAFFGQGTRLTVV.

This chain connects TRBV30 to TRBJ1-1; D is unclear. The germline V gene encodes CDR1 GTSNPN and CDR2 SVGIG (reference sequence). V was cut by 8 bases and J by 6 bases, with 10 bases left in between. There are 10 residues in the CDR3. The CDR3 spells CAMRWAEAFF. CDR3 nucleotide sequence: TGTGCCATGAGGTGGGCTGAAGCTTTCTTT.

The J gene is TRBJ2-5, the V gene TRBV7-8, with 9 bases lining up with TRBD2. Germline trimming cut 0 bases from V and 1 base from J; bases unmatched to any gene: 15. Germline CDR1 reads SGHVS; CDR2 reads FQNEAQ. The CDR3 sequence is 20 residues long. The CDR3, as DNA: TGTGCCAGCAGCTTAGCGAGGCGGTTAGCGGGAGATCCGGCCCAAGAGACCCAGTACTTC. This translates into CASSLARRLAGDPAQETQYF.

V gene TRBV18 combines with J gene TRBJ2-6; TRBD1 might be the D (6 bases). The germline V gene encodes CDR1 KGHSH and CDR2 LQKENI. The CDR3 extends over 16 amino acids. V was pared by 3 bases and J by 0 bases, with 9 bases between. The CDR3: CASSPGHISGANVLTF. CDR3 bases: TGTGCCAGCTCACCGGGACACATCTCTGGGGCCAACGTCCTGACTTTC.

The chain recombines TRBV6-5 with TRBJ1-1; D is undetermined. Between the trimmed V and J ends, which lost 1 base and 0 bases, there was a span of 9 bases. CDR1 is MNHEY and CDR2 is SVGAGI in the germline V gene. This CDR3 has 15 amino acids. The CDR3 loop is CASSYFPQMNTEAFF. The CDR3 DNA reads as TGTGCCAGCAGTTACTTTCCGCAGATGAACACTGAAGCTTTCTTT.

The chain uses TRBV5-1 and TRBJ2-7; 9 bases agree with TRBD1. This CDR3 region has 15 residues. CDR1 and CDR2 from the germline V gene are SGHRS and YFSETQ. After removal of 5 bases from V and 3 bases from J, the junction contained 9 bases not matched to a gene. The chain's CDR3 is CASRPTGGIYYEQYF. CDR3 DNA sequence: TGCGCCAGCAGGCCGACAGGGGGAATTTACTACGAGCAGTACTTC.

About this clone itself: Relative to the germline gene, one junction end is altered; a read error may explain this. Here the CDR3 reads CSSSLGDTSSNYGYTF. Here the CDR3 DNA reads TGTTCCAGCAGCTTAGGGGACACCTCTTCTAACTATGGCTACACCTTC. The chain is built from TRBV7-9 and TRBJ1-2; D may be TRBD1 (6 bases). The CDR3 runs 16 residues. Germline V gene sequence: CDR1 SEHNR, CDR2 FQNEAQ (reference sequence).

On this clone: One end of the junction is discordant with germline, which a read error may explain. The rearrangement uses TRBV7-2 and TRBJ2-2, with 8 bases aligning to TRBD2. The length of the CDR3 is 18 residues. Looked up from germline, CDR1 is SGHTA and CDR2 is FQGNSA. CDR3: CASSFSERASGPAGELLF. In nucleotides, the CDR3 is TGTGCCAGCAGCTTCTCGGAGAGGGCTAGCGGGCCCGCCGGGGAGCTGCTTTTT.

This chain joins TRBV11-3 and TRBJ2-7; no definite D call. Trimming stripped 1 base from V and 6 bases from J, with 10 bases between. Germline CDR1 is SGHNT and CDR2 is YENEEA. This CDR3 spans 13 amino acids. CDR3 loop: CASSLATNSEQYF. The DNA for the CDR3 is TGTGCCAGCAGCTTAGCCACAAACAGCGAGCAGTACTTC.

The rearrangement uses TRBV6-1 and TRBJ2-7; 11 bases line up with TRBD2. This CDR3 is built from 17 residues. With 1 base clipped from V and 3 bases from J, the junction kept 8 bases outside the gene matches. Germline-derived CDR1 and CDR2 are MNHNS and SASEGT. The CDR3 DNA reads as TGTGCCAGCAGTGAAGGGCCTAGCGGGAGGTTGATCTACGAGCAGTACTTC. This gives the protein CASSEGPSGRLIYEQYF.

The rearrangement joins TRBV18 to TRBJ2-2; D gene ambiguous. The germline V gene encodes CDR1 KGHSH and CDR2 LQKENI. CDR3 length: 13 residues. V lost 3 bases to trimming and J lost 2 bases, with 4 bases between them. The CDR3 coding sequence is TGTGCCAGCTCACCGAGTAACACCGGGGAGCTGTTTTTT. It translates to CASSPSNTGELFF.

The chain couples TRBV19 to TRBJ1-1; perhaps TRBD1 as D (5 bases). Looked up from germline, CDR1 is LNHDA and CDR2 is SQIVND (reference sequence). The CDR3 has 13 residues. Trimming took off 5 bases at V and 1 base at J, with 8 bases between the two ends. The CDR3 is CASSVQENTEAFF. The DNA of the CDR3 is TGTGCCAGTAGTGTACAGGAGAACACTGAAGCTTTCTTT.

The chain is built from TRBV7-9 and TRBJ2-1, with D uncertain. CDR3 length equals 11 residues. Looked up from germline, CDR1 is SEHNR and CDR2 is FQNEAQ (reference sequence). The germline V and J ends were trimmed by 5 bases and 4 bases, with 3 bases remaining between them. CDR3 residues: CASSPYNEQFF. CDR3 bases: TGTGCCAGCAGCCCTTACAATGAGCAGTTCTTC.

V is TRBV28 and J is TRBJ1-2; 7 positions agree with TRBD1. The V gene end was trimmed by 6 bases and the J gene end by 7 bases; junction bases not matched to a gene: 11. Per the germline V gene, CDR1 is MDHEN and CDR2 is SYDVKM. The CDR3 consists of 14 residues. Here the CDR3 reads CASREGGSSLGYTF. The CDR3 bases are TGTGCCAGCAGGGAAGGGGGCAGCTCCCTTGGCTACACCTTC.